This T cell receptor (beta chain) originates from a study of post-analysis software for immune sequencing data. Study at large: Both relapsing-remitting and secondary progressive multiple sclerosis featured among the disease courses, as did progressive-relapsing multiple sclerosis.

Trimming removed 4 bases from V and 7 bases from J, with 17 bases in between. Germline V gene data show CDR1 as MNHEY and CDR2 as SVGAGI. The CDR3 has 15 residues. The table lists this clonotype with a few counts. The antigen is undetermined. Findings of the study overall: Among roughly five TRBV segments more frequent in patients than controls were TRBV5-6, TRBV5-1 and TRBV20-1. When compared against controls, multiple sclerosis patients showed significantly lower normalized Chao1 diversity. Same-batch samples co-clustered strongly by F measure.

Researchers reported that TCR beta cDNA libraries carried unique molecular identifiers. The yield from roughly 1 to 10 million T cells was 500,000 or so cDNA molecules in total. TCRdb re-derived calls from the PCR reads in MiXCR, one entry per CDR3 protein. The table shows 450,000 to 650,000 distinct CDR3 sequences, with 44% occurring only once. The receptor comes from a girl between 10 and 17 years old with multiple sclerosis. This sequence joins TRBV6-5 and TRBJ2-1, with TRBD2 as a possible D gene (6 bases). The sample comprised blood. CDR3 residues: CASSWGDAGRNEQFF. The CDR3 coding sequence is TGTGCCAGCAGTTGGGGGGACGCAGGAAGGAATGAGCAGTTCTTC.